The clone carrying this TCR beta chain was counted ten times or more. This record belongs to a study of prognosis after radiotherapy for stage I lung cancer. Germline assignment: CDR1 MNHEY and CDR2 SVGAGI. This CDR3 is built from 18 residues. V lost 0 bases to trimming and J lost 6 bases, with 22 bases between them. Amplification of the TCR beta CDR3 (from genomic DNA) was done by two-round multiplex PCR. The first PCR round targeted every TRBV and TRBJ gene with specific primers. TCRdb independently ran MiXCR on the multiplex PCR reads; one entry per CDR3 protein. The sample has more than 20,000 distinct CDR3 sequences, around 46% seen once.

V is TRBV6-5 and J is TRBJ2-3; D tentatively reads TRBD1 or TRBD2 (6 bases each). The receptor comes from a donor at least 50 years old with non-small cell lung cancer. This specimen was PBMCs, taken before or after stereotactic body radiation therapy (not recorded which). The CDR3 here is CASSYSNNGGGLLDTQYF. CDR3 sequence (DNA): TGTGCCAGCAGTTACTCGAATAATGGAGGGGGACTTTTGGATACGCAGTATTTT.